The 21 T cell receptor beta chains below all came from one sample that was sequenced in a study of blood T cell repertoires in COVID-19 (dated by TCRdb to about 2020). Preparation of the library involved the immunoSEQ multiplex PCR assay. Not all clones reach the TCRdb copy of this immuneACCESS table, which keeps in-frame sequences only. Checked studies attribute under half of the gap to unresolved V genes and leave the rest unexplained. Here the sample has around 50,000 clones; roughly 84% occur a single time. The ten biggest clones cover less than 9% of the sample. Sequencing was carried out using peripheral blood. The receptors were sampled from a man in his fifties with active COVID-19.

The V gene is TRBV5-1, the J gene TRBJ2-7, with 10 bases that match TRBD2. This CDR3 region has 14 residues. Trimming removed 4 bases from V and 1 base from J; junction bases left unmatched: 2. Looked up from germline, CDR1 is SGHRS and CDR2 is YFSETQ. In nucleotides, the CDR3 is TGCGCCAGCAGCCCGACTAGCGGGTCCTACGAGCAGTACTTC. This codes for CASSPTSGSYEQYF.

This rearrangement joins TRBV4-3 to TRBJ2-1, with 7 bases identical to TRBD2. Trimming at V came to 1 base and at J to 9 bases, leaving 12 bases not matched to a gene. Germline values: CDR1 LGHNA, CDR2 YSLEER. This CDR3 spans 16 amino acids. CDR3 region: CASSQVGGGPVVEQFF. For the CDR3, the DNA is TGCGCCAGCAGCCAAGTCGGGGGAGGGCCGGTGGTTGAGCAGTTCTTC.

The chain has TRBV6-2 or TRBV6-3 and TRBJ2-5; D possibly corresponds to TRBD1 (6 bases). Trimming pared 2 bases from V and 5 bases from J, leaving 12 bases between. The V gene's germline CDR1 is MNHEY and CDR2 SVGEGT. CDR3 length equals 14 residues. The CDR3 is CASSYTGLWETQYF. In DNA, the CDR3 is TGTGCCAGCAGTTACACAGGGCTATGGGAGACCCAGTACTTC.

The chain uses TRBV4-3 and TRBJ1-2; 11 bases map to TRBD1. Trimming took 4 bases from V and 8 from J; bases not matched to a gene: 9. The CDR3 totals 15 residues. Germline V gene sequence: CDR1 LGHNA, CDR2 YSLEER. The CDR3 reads CASSPDRGLVEGYTF. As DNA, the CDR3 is TGCGCCAGCAGCCCGGACAGGGGGCTGGTAGAAGGCTACACCTTC.

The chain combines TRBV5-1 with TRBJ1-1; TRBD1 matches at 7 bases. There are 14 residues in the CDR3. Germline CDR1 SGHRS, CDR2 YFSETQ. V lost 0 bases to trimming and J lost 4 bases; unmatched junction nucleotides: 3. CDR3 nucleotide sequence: TGCGCCAGCAGCTTGGCACAGGGGACCACTGAAGCTTTCTTT. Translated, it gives CASSLAQGTTEAFF.

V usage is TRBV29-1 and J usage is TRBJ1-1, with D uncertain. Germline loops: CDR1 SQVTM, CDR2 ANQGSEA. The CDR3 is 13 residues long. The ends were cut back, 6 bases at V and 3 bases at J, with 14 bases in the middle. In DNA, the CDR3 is TGCAGCGTCCACGAGGAAGGAGACACTGAAGCTTTCTTT. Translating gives CSVHEEGDTEAFF.

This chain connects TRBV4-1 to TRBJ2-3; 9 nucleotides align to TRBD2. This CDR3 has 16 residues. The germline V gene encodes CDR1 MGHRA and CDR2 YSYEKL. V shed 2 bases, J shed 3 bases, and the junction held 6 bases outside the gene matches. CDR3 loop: CASSQPSGAQTDTQYF. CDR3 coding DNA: TGCGCCAGCAGCCAACCTAGCGGGGCCCAAACAGATACGCAGTATTTT.

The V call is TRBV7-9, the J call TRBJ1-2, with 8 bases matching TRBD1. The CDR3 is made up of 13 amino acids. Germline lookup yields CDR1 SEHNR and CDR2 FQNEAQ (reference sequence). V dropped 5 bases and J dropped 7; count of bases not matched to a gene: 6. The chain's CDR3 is CASSLDRDVGYTF. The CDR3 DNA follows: TGTGCCAGCAGCCTGGACAGGGACGTTGGCTACACCTTC.

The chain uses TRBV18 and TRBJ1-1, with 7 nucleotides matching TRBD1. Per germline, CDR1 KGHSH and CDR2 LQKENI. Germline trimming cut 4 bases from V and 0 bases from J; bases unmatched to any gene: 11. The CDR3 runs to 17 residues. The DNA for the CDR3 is TGTGCCAGCTCACGCACAGGGGCGGCCTCCATGAACACTGAAGCTTTCTTT. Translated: CASSRTGAASMNTEAFF.

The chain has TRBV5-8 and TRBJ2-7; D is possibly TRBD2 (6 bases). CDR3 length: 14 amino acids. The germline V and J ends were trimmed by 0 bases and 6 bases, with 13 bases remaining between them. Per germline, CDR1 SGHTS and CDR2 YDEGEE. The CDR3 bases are TGTGCCAGCAGCTTGGACCGGGGGATAAGCGAGCAGTACTTC. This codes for CASSLDRGISEQYF.

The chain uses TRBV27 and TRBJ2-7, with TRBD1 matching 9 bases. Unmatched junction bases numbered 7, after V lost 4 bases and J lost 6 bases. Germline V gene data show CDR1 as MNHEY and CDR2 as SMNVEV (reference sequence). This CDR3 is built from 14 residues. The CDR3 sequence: CASSSLGQGGEQYF. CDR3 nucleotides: TGTGCCAGCAGTTCGCTGGGACAGGGAGGCGAGCAGTACTTC.

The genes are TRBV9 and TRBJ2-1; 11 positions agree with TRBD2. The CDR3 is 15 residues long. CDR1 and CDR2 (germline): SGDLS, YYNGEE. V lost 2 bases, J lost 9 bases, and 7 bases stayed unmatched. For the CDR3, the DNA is TGTGCCAGCAGCGTTTTAGCGGGGGGGCCCCTTGAGCAGTTCTTC. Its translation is CASSVLAGGPLEQFF.

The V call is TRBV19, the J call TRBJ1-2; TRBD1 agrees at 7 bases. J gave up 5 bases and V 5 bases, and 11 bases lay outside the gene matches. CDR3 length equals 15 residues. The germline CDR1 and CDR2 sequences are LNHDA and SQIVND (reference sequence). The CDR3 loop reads CASSPRGQQAYGYTF. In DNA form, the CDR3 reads TGTGCCAGTAGTCCTCGGGGACAGCAAGCTTATGGCTACACCTTC.

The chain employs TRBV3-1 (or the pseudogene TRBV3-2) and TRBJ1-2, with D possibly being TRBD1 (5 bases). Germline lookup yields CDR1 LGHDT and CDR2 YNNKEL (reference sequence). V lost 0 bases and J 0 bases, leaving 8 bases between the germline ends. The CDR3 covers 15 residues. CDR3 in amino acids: CASSQDLGPNYGYTF. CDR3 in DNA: TGTGCCAGCAGCCAAGATTTGGGGCCTAACTATGGCTACACCTTC.

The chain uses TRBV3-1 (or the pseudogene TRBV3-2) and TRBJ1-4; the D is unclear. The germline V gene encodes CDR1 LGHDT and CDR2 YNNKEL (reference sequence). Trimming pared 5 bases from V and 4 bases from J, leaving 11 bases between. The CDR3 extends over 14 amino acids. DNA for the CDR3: TGTGCCAGCAGCGTACAGAGCTTTAATGAAAAACTGTTTTTT. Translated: CASSVQSFNEKLFF.

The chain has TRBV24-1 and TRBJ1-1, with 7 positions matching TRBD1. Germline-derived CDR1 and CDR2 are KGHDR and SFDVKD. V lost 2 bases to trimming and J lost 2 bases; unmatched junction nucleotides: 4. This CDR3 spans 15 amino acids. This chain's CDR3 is CATSDSRQGNTEAFF. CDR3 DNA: TGTGCCACCAGTGATTCTCGACAGGGAAACACTGAAGCTTTCTTT.

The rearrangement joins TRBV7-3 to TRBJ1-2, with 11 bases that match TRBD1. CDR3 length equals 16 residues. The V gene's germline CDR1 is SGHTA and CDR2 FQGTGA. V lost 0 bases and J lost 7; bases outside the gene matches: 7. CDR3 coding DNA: TGTGCCAGCAGCTTAACGTTGGACAGGGGGCGTGGTGGCTACACCTTC. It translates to CASSLTLDRGRGGYTF.

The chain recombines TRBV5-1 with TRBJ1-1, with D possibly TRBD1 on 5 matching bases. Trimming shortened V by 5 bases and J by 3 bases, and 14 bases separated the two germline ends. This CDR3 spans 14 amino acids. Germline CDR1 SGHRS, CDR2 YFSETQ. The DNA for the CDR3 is TGCGCCAGCAGTGTCGGGGGTTGGGACACTGAAGCTTTCTTT. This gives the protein CASSVGGWDTEAFF.

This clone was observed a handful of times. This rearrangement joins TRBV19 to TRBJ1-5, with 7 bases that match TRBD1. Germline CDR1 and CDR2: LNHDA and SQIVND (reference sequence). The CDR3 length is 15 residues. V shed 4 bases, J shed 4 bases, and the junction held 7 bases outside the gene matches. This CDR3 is CASSKSGTANQPQHF. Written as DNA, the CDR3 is TGTGCCAGTAGTAAATCAGGGACAGCTAATCAGCCCCAGCATTTT.

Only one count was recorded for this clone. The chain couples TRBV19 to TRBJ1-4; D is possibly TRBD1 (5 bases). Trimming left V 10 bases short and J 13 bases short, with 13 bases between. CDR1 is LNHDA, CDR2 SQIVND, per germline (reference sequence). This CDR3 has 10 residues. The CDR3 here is CATFNGGLFF. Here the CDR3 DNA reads TGTGCCACCTTTAACGGGGGACTGTTTTTT.

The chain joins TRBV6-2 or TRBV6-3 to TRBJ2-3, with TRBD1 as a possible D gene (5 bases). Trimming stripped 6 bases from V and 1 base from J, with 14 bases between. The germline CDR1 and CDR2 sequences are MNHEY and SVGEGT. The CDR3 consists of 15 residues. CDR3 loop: CASSPHGAGTDTQYF. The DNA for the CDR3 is TGTGCCAGCAGCCCCCATGGGGCTGGCACAGATACGCAGTATTTT.